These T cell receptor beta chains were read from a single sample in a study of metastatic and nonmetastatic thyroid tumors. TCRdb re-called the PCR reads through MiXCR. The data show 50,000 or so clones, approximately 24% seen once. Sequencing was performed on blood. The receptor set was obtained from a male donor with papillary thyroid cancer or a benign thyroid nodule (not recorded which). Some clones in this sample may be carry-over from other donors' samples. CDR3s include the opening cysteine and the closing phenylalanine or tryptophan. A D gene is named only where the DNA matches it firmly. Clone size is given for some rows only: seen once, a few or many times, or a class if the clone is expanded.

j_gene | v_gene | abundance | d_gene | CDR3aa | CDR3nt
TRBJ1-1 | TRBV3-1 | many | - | CASSPSANTEAFF | TGTGCCAGCAGCCCTTCGGCGAACACTGAAGCTTTCTTT
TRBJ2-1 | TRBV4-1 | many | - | CASSQDYNNEQFF | TGCGCCAGCAGCCAAGATTACAACAATGAGCAGTTCTTC
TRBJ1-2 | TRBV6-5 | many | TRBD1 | CASSYGQGIGYTF | TGTGCCAGCAGTTACGGACAGGGAATCGGCTACACCTTC
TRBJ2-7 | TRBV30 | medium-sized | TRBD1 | CAWLTGGSYEQYF | TGTGCCTGGCTGACAGGGGGCTCCTACGAGCAGTACTTC
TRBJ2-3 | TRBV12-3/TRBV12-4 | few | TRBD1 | CASSYLQGVEYTQYF | TGTGCCAGCAGTTACCTACAGGGGGTAGAGTATACGCAGTATTTT
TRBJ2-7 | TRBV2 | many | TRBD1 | CASSGRGQGFNEQYF | TGTGCCAGCAGTGGACGAGGACAGGGATTTAACGAGCAGTACTTC
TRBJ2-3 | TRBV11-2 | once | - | CASSLVRGAARGTQYF | TGTGCCAGCAGCTTAGTAAGGGGGGCAGCGAGGGGTACGCAGTATTTT
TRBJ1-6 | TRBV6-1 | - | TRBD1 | CASDRTGTGNSPLHF | TGTGCCAGCGACCGAACCGGGACAGGGAACTCACCCCTCCACTTT
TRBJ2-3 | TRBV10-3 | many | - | CAAAGTGTDTQYF | TGTGCCGCTGCCGGGACGGGGACAGATACGCAGTATTTT
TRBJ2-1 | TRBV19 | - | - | CASSIVGTNSREFF | TGTGCCAGTAGTATAGTCGGTACCAACTCTCGGGAGTTCTTC
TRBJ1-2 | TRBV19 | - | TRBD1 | CASNARAGTGGSRDYGYTF | TGTGCCAGTAACGCCCGAGCCGGGACAGGGGGATCAAGAGACTATGGCTACACCTTC
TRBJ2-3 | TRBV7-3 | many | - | CASSPRGFADTQYF | TGTGCCAGCAGCCCCCGAGGGTTTGCAGATACGCAGTATTTT
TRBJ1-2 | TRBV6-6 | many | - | CASSYSRNRAGYTF | TGTGCCAGCAGTTACAGTAGGAACAGGGCTGGCTACACCTTC
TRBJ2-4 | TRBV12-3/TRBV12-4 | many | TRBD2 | CASSLGASGVAKNIQYF | TGTGCCAGCAGTTTAGGGGCTAGCGGGGTAGCCAAAAACATTCAGTACTTC
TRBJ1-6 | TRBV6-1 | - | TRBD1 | CASSEFGTGASSPLHF | TGTGCCAGCAGTGAATTTGGGACAGGGGCTTCTTCACCCCTCCACTTT
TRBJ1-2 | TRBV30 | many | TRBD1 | CAWSNLQGVYGYTF | TGTGCCTGGAGTAACCTCCAGGGGGTCTATGGCTACACCTTC
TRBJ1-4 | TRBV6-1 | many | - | CASSRTATNEKLFF | TGTGCCAGCAGCCGGACTGCAACTAATGAAAAACTGTTTTTT
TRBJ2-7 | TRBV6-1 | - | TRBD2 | CASSEAEAGGSYEQYF | TGTGCCAGCAGTGAAGCGGAAGCGGGAGGGTCCTACGAGCAGTACTTC
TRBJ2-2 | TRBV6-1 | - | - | CASTLYRVNTGELFF | TGTGCCAGCACCCTATACAGGGTCAACACCGGTGAGCTGTTTTTT
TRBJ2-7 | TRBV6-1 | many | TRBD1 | CASRTRDRVPYEQYF | TGTGCCAGCAGGACGCGGGACAGGGTGCCCTACGAGCAGTACTTC
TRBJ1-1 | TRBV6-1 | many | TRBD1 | CASTQGAGFEAFF | TGTGCCAGCACCCAGGGGGCAGGCTTTGAAGCTTTCTTT
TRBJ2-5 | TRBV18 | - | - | CASSPLWAETQYF | TGTGCCAGCTCGCCGCTTTGGGCGGAGACCCAGTACTTC
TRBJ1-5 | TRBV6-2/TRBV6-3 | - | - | CASNVPRGNQPQHF | TGTGCCAGCAACGTACCCAGGGGAAATCAGCCCCAGCATTTT
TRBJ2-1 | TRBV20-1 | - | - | CSARTPIYNEQFF | TGCAGTGCCCGAACGCCAATCTACAATGAGCAGTTCTTC
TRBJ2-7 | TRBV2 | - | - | CASSTSQTWGEQYF | TGTGCCAGCAGTACTAGCCAGACTTGGGGCGAGCAGTACTTC
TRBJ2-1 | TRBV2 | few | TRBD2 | CASNPASGGYNEQFF | TGTGCCAGCAACCCTGCTAGCGGGGGGTACAATGAGCAGTTCTTC
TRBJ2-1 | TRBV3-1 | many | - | CASSQEGDPKFF | TGTGCCAGCAGCCAAGAAGGAGACCCGAAGTTCTTC
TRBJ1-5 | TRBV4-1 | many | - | CASSQKTGPHQPQHF | TGCGCCAGCAGCCAAAAGACAGGTCCCCATCAGCCCCAGCATTTT
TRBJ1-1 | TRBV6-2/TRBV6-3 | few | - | CASSYPPWPQAFF | TGTGCCAGCAGTTACCCCCCCTGGCCACAAGCTTTCTTT
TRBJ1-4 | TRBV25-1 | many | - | CASSEYTNRRWEKLFF | TGTGCCAGCAGTGAATATACGAACAGGCGATGGGAAAAACTGTTTTTT
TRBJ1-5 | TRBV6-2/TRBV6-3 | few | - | CASSSREPTQPQHF | TGTGCCAGCAGTTCTCGCGAACCCACTCAGCCTCAGCATTTT
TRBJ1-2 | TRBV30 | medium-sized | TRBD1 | CAWSTGGHGYTF | TGTGCCTGGAGCACAGGGGGCCATGGCTACACCTTC
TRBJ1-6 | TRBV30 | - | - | CAWSVTPDSPLHF | TGTGCCTGGAGTGTTACGCCCGATTCACCCCTCCACTTT
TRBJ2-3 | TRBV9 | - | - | CASSVRGLGTDTQYF | TGTGCCAGCAGCGTTCGGGGGTTGGGCACAGATACGCAGTATTTT
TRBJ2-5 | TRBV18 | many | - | CASSPPSVWETQYF | TGTGCCAGCTCACCACCGTCGGTGTGGGAGACCCAGTACTTC
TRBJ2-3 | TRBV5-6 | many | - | CASSWQGSDTQYF | TGTGCCAGCAGCTGGCAGGGCTCAGATACGCAGTATTTT
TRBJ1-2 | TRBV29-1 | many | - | CSVGSAGQIYGYTF | TGCAGCGTTGGTTCCGCAGGCCAAATCTATGGCTACACCTTC
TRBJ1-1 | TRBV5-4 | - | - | CATAGVPGTEAFF | TGTGCTACAGCGGGGGTGCCAGGCACTGAAGCTTTCTTT
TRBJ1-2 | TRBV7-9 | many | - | CASSLESGIGYTF | TGTGCCAGCAGCTTAGAGTCCGGGATCGGCTACACCTTC
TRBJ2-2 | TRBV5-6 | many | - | CASSLTGRGTGELFF | TGTGCCAGCAGCTTGACGGGGCGCGGCACCGGGGAGCTGTTTTTT
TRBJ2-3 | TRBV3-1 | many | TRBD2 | CASSQEGLAGGGTDTQYF | TGTGCCAGCAGCCAAGAGGGACTAGCGGGAGGCGGCACAGATACGCAGTATTTT
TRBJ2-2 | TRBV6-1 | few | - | CASSESPETGELFF | TGTGCCAGCAGTGAATCGCCGGAAACCGGGGAGCTGTTTTTT
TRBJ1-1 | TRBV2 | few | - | CASIERLIMNTEAFF | TGTGCCAGCATCGAGAGGTTGATAATGAACACTGAAGCTTTCTTT
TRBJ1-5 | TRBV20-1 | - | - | CSAKAVGNSNHPQHF | TGCAGTGCTAAGGCCGTGGGCAATAGCAATCATCCCCAGCATTTT
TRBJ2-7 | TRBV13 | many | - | CASSLLTITYEQYF | TGTGCCAGCAGCTTACTAACCATCACCTACGAGCAGTACTTC
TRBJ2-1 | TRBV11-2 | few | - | CVSSFQDSEQFF | TGTGTCAGCAGCTTTCAGGACAGTGAGCAGTTCTTC
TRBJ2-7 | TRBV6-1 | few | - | CASSELQGTSYEQYF | TGTGCCAGCAGTGAGTTACAGGGTACTTCCTACGAGCAGTACTTC
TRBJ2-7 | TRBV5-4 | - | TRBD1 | CASSSGRTGPSYEQYF | TGTGCCAGCAGCTCCGGCCGGACAGGGCCTTCCTACGAGCAGTACTTC
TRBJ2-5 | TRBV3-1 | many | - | CASSQVRGAPGVGETQYF | TGTGCCAGCAGCCAAGTCAGAGGGGCACCGGGCGTCGGGGAGACCCAGTACTTC
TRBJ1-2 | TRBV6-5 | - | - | CASSSSTNYGYTF | TGTGCCAGCAGTTCAAGTACTAACTATGGCTACACCTTC
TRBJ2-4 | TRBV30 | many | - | CAWTLGGGAKNIQYF | TGTGCCTGGACCCTAGGGGGGGGAGCCAAAAACATTCAGTACTTC
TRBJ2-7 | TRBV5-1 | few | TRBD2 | CASSLGPGLGTYEQYF | TGCGCCAGCAGCTTGGGTCCGGGACTAGGCACCTACGAGCAGTACTTC
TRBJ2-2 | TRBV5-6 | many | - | CASNHANTGELFF | TGTGCCAGCAATCACGCGAACACCGGGGAGCTGTTTTTT
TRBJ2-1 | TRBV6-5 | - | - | CASVLRVCGNEQFF | TGTGCCAGCGTACTGAGGGTGTGCGGGAATGAGCAGTTCTTC
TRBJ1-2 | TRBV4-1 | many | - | CASSQSTTGTRNYGYTF | TGCGCCAGCAGCCAGTCGACAACCGGGACACGAAACTATGGCTACACCTTC
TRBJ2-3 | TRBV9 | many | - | CASSVAGGDTDTQYF | TGTGCCAGCAGCGTAGCGGGTGGGGACACAGATACGCAGTATTTT
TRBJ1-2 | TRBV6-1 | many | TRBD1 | CASSSLTGARGYTF | TGTGCCAGCAGTAGCCTGACAGGGGCAAGGGGCTACACCTTC
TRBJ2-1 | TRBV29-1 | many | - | CSVFGETTYNEQFF | TGCAGCGTTTTCGGGGAGACTACCTACAATGAGCAGTTCTTC
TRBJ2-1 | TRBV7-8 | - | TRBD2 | CASSTARLAGTYNEQFF | TGTGCCAGCAGCACCGCTCGACTAGCGGGGACCTACAATGAGCAGTTCTTC
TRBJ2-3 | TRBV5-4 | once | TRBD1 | CASSLAMGQGADTQYF | TGTGCCAGCAGCTTGGCCATGGGACAGGGGGCAGATACGCAGTATTTT